This T cell receptor beta chain was recorded in a study of CD8+ T cells in alopecia areata. Study overall: Tofacitinib was given for 6 to 18 months, then stopped for 6 months.

Treatment specified: oral pan-JAK inhibitor, 5-10 mg twice daily. PBMC-derived CD4+ and CD8+ T cells were sorted. cDNA prepared by RNA extraction and subsequent reverse transcription served as the template for sequencing. TCRdb keeps only in-frame clones here, not all; method: immunoSEQ multiplex PCR. This table has some 130,000 clones, about 59% appearing once. Germline-derived CDR1 and CDR2 are SGDLS and YYNGEE. Trimming stripped 4 bases from V and 7 bases from J, with 18 bases between. The CDR3 runs to 16 residues. Here the sequenced sample was CD8+ T cells sorted from blood, taken at week 4, from a patient treated with tofacitinib. The rearrangement links TRBV9 to TRBJ1-6; possible D gene TRBD1, 5 bases. The receptor's source is a human donor with alopecia areata. The CDR3 DNA is TGTGCCAGCAGCCCGCGGGGAGGGGTAAGAAATTCACCCCTCCACTTT. It translates to CASSPRGGVRNSPLHF.